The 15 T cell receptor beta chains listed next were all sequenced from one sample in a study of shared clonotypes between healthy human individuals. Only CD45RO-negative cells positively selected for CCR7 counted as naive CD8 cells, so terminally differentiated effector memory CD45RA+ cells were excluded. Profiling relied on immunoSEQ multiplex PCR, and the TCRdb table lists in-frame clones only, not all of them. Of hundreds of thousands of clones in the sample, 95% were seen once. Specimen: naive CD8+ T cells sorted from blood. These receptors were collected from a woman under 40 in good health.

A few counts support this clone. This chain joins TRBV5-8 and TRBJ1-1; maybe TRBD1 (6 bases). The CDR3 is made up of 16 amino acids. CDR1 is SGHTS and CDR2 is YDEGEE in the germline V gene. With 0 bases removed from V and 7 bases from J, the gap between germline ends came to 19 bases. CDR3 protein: CASSLAYREGKVEAFF. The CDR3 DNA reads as TGTGCCAGCAGCTTGGCCTACAGGGAGGGCAAGGTTGAAGCTTTCTTT.

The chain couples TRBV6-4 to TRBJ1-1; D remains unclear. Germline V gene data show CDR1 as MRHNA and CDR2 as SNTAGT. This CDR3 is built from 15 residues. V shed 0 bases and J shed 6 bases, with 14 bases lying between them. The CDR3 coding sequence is TGTGCCAGCAGTGACTCCTCCGGGCCGAGGGCTGAAGCTTTCTTT. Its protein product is CASSDSSGPRAEAFF.

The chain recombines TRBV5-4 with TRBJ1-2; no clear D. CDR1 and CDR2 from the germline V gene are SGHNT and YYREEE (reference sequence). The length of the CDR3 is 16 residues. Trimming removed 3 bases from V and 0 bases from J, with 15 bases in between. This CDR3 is CASSSDGSVTNYGYTF. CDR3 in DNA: TGTGCCAGCAGCTCTGACGGAAGCGTGACTAACTATGGCTACACCTTC.

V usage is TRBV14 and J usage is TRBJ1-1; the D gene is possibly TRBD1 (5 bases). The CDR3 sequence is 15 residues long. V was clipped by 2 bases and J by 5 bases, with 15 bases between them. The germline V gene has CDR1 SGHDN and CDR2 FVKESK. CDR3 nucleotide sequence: TGTGCCAGCAGCCAATGGCCCAGGGAGGGGACTGAAGCTTTCTTT. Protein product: CASSQWPREGTEAFF. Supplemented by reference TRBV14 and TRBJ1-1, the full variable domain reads EAGVTQFPSHSVIEKGQTVTLRCDPISGHDNLYWYRRVMGKEIKFLLHFVKESKQDESGMPNNRFLAERTGGTYSTLKVQPAELEDSGVYFCASSQWPREGTEAFFGQGTRLTVV.

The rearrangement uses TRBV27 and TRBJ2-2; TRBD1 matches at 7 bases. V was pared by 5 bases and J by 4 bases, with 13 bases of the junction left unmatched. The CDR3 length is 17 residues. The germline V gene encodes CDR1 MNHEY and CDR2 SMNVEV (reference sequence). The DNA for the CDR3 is TGTGCCAGCAGTCTACTTCCGGGACAGTTCTTCACCGGGGAGCTGTTTTTT. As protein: CASSLLPGQFFTGELFF.

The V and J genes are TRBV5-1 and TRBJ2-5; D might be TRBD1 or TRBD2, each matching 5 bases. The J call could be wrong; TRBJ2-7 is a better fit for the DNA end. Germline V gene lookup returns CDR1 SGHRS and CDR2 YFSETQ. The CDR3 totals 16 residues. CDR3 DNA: TGCGCCAGCAGCCCGGGAAGGGGCACACCTTCCTACGAGCAGTACTTC. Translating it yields CASSPGRGTPSYEQYF.

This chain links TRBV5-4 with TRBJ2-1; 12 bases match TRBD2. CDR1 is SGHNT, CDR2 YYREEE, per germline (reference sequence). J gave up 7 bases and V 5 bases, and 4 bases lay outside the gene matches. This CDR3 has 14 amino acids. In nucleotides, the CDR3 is TGTGCCAGCAGAACGACTAGCGGGAGAAATGAGCAGTTCTTC. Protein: CASRTTSGRNEQFF.

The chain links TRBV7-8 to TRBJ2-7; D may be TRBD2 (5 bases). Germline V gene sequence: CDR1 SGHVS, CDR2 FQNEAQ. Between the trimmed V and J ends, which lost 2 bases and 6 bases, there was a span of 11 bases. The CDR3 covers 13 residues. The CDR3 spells CASSLLGGAEQYF. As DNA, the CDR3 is TGTGCCAGCAGCTTACTTGGAGGCGCCGAGCAGTACTTC. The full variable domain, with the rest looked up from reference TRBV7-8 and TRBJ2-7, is GAGVSQSPRYKVAKRGQDVALRCDPISGHVSLFWYQQALGQGPEFLTYFQNEAQLDKSGLPSDRFFAERPEGSVSTLKIQRTQQEDSAVYLCASSLLGGAEQYFGPGTRLTVT.

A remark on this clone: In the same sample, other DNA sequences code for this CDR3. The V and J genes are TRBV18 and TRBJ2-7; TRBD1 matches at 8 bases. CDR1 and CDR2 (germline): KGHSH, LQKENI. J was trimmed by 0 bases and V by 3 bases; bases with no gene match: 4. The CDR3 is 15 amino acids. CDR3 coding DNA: TGTGCCAGCTCACCTCGGGACAGGAGCTCCTACGAGCAGTACTTC. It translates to CASSPRDRSSYEQYF.

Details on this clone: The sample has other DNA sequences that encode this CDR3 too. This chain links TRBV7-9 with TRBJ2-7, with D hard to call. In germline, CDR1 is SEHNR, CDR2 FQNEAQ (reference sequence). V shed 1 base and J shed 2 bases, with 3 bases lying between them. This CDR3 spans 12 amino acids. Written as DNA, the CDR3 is TGTGCCAGCAGCTTAGATCCCTACGAGCAGTACTTC. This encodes CASSLDPYEQYF.

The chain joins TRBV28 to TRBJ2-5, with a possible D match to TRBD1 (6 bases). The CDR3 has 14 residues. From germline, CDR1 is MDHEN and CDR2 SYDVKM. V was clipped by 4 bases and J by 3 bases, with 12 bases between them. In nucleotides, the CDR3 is TGTGCCAGCAGTTCAGGACAGCTTGAAGAGACCCAGTACTTC. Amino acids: CASSSGQLEETQYF.

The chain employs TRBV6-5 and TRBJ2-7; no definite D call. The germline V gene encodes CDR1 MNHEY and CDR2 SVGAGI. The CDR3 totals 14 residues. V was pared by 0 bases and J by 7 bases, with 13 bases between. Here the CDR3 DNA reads TGTGCCAGCAGTTACTCGAGGTCAACTCTGGAGCAGTACTTC. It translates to CASSYSRSTLEQYF.

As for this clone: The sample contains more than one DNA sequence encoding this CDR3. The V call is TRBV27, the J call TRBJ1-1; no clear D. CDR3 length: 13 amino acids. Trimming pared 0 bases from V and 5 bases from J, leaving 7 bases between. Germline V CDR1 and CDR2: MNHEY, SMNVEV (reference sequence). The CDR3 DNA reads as TGTGCCAGCAGTTTATCGAGGTCTACTGAAGCTTTCTTT. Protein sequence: CASSLSRSTEAFF.

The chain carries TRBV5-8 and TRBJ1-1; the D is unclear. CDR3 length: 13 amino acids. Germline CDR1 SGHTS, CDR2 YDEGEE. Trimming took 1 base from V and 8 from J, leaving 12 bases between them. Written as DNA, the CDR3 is TGTGCCAGCAGCTTGTTAGGCAGTTCAGAAGCTTTCTTT. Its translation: CASSLLGSSEAFF.

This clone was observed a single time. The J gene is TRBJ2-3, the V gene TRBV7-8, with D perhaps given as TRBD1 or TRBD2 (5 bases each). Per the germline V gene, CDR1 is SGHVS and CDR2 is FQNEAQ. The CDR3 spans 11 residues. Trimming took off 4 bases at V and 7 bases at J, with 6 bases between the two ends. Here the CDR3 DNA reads TGTGCCAGCAGCTCGGGACATACGCAGTATTTT. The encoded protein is CASSSGHTQYF.